This is a list of T cell receptor beta chains from one sample in a study of cytomegalovirus exposure and HLA in healthy donors. TCRdb keeps only in-frame clones here, not all; method: immunoSEQ multiplex PCR. The table lists 150,000 or so clones, under 85% of them singletons. The sequenced sample was PBMCs. These receptors were taken from a middle-aged woman in good health and CMV-seropositive. Both conserved end residues are part of each CDR3. A D gene is named only where the DNA matches it firmly. The size field is filled for only some rows; it gives once, few, many or a size class.

v_gene	j_gene	abundance	d_gene	CDR3nt	CDR3aa
TRBV7-3	TRBJ2-7	few	.	TGTGCCAGCAGCTCAGGGATGGGAGAGCAGTACTTC	CASSSGMGEQYF
TRBV9	TRBJ1-2	.	.	TGTGCCAGCAGCGTAGCGGGACACAACTATGGCTACACCTTC	CASSVAGHNYGYTF
TRBV9	TRBJ1-2	.	.	TGTGCCAGCAGCGCGGCTAACTATGGCTACACCTTC	CASSAANYGYTF
TRBV2	TRBJ1-2	.	.	TGTGCCAGCAGTGAACGGCGGGGCTATGGCTACACCTTC	CASSERRGYGYTF
TRBV2	TRBJ2-7	.	TRBD2	TGTGCCAGCAGTGCGACTAGCGGGGGCATCGAGCAGTACTTC	CASSATSGGIEQYF
TRBV5-1	TRBJ2-3	once	TRBD1	TGCGCCAGCAGCTTACTCGCGGACAGGCGCACAGATACGCAGTATTTT	CASSLLADRRTDTQYF
TRBV5-1	TRBJ2-3	.	.	TGCGCCAGCAGCTTGTTTGGGGCTCGCACAGATACGCAGTATTTT	CASSLFGARTDTQYF
TRBV6-5	TRBJ2-7	.	TRBD1	TGTGCCAGCAGTTACTCGGGATACGACAGGGGCGAGCAGTACTTC	CASSYSGYDRGEQYF
TRBV6-5	TRBJ1-6	.	.	TGTGCCAGCAGGTCCCTGGGAGGGGGTTCACCCCTCCACTTT	CASRSLGGGSPLHF
TRBV28	TRBJ1-2	.	TRBD1	TGTGCCAGCCCTAAGTCAAAACAGGGGAGGCTCTATGGCTACACCTTC	CASPKSKQGRLYGYTF
TRBV5-1	TRBJ2-6	.	.	TGCGCCAGCAGCTTGTTCATCTCTGGGGCCAACGTCCTGACTTTC	CASSLFISGANVLTF
TRBV29-1	TRBJ2-2	once	TRBD2	TGCAGCGTCGCAACTAGCGGGGGGGCTGGCGGGGAGCTGTTTTTT	CSVATSGGAGGELFF
TRBV5-1	TRBJ1-2	once	TRBD1	TGCGCCAGCAGCTTGGTGGGACAGGGTGAGGGCGGCTACACCTTC	CASSLVGQGEGGYTF
TRBV5-1	TRBJ2-2	few	.	TGCGCCAGCAGCTTGACCCTCAGGGCAGAGGAGCTGTTTTTT	CASSLTLRAEELFF
TRBV5-1	TRBJ2-5	.	.	TGCGCCAGCAGAGGGGGGGGAGAGACCCAGTACTTC	CASRGGGETQYF
TRBV7-7	TRBJ1-3	.	TRBD1	TGTGCCAGCAGCTTGGGACAGGGGGCTGGTGGAAACACCATATATTTT	CASSLGQGAGGNTIYF
TRBV4-2	TRBJ1-3	once	TRBD1	TGTGCCAGCAGCCAGGACAGGGAGCGCGGAAACACCATATATTTT	CASSQDRERGNTIYF